The clone carrying this T cell receptor (beta chain) was seen only a few times. These data are taken from a study of early T cells in non-severe SARS-CoV-2 infection. TCRdb fed the 5' RACE reads into MiXCR, producing one record per CDR3 protein. The repertoire holds 45,000 to 60,000 distinct CDR3 sequences, with less than 9.5% as singletons. The receptor was derived from an adult who was a healthcare worker with PCR-confirmed SARS-CoV-2 infection or an uninfected control (not recorded which). Sequenced input: whole blood.

CDR3 residues: CASSRESSGGYNEQFF. The CDR3 nucleotides read TGTGCCAGCAGCCGAGAGTCAAGCGGGGGTTACAATGAGCAGTTCTTC. V is TRBV7-9 and J is TRBJ2-1, with 8 bases aligning to TRBD2. The CDR3 runs to 16 residues. From germline, CDR1 is SEHNR and CDR2 FQNEAQ (reference sequence). Trimming removed 5 bases from V and 4 bases from J; junction bases left unmatched: 10.